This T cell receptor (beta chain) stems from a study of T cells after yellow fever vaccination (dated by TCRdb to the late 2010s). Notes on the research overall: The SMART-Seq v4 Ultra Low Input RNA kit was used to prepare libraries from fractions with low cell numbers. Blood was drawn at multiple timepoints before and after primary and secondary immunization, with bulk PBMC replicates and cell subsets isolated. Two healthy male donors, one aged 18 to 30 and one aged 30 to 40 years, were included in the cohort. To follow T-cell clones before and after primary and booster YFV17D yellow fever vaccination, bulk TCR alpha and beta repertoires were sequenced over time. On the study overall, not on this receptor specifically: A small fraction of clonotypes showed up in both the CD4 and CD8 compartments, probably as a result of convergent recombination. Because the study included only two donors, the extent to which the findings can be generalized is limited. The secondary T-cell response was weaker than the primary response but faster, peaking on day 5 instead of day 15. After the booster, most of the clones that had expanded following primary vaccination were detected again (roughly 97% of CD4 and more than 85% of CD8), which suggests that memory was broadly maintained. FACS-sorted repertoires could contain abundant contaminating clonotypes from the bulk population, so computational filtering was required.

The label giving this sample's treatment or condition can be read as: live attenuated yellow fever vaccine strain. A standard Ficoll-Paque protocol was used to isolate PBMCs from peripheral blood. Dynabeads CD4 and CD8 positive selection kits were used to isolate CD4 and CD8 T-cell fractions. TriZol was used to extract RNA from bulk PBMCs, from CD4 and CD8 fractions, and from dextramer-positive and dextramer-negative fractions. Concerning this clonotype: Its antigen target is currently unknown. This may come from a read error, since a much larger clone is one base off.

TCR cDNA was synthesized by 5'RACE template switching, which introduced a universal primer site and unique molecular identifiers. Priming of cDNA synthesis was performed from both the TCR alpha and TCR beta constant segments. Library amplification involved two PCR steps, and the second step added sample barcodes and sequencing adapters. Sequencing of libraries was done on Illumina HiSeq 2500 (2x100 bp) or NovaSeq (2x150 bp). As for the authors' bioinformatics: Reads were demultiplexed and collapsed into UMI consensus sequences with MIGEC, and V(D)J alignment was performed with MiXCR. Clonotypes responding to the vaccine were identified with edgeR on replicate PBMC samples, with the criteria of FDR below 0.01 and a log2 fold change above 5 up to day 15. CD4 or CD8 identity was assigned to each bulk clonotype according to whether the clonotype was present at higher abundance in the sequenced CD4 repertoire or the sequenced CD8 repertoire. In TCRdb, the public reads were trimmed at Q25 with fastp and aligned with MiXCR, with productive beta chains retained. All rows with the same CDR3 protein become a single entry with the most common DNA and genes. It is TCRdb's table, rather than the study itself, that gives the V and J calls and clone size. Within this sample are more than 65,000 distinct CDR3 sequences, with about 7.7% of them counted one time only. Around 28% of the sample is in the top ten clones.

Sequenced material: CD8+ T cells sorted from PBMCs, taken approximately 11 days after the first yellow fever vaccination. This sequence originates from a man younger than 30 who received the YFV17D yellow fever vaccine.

The CDR3 region: CASSLYGGTDTQYF. At the DNA level, the sequence is TGTGCCAGCAGCTTATACGGGGGCACAGATACGCAGTATTTT. The rearranged segments are TRBV7-6 and TRBJ2-3; the D gene is possibly TRBD2, with 5 bases matching. Looking up the germline V gene yields CDR1 SGHVS and CDR2 FNYEAQ. Taken from cysteine to phenylalanine, the CDR3 has 14 residues. The retained sequence is limited to the CDR3, 42 bases, with the frame set at the first base. Trimming at the junction amounts to 2 bases on V and 1 base on J, and the germline ends lie 7 bases apart.